The 32 T cell receptor beta chains given below trace back to one sample, sequenced in a study of blood T cells in healthy people across ages. Sample-barcoded 5' priming and a J-beta primer mix drove a second PCR of about 7 to 11 cycles. Each CDR3 protein is one row after TCRdb ran MiXCR on the 5' RACE reads. The table lists under 2,000,000 distinct CDR3 sequences, roughly 49% of them singletons, with over 2% in the top ten. Source material: blood. The source is a woman in her forties in good health.

The sample holds a few counts of this clonotype. This chain uses TRBV6-2 or TRBV6-3 with TRBJ2-5, with D hard to call. Germline CDR1 is MNHEY and CDR2 is SVGEGT. This CDR3 has 15 amino acids. With 0 bases removed from V and 4 bases from J, the gap between germline ends came to 12 bases. The CDR3 spells CASSYSLEAGETQYF. The CDR3, as DNA: TGTGCCAGCAGTTACTCTCTCGAGGCCGGAGAGACCCAGTACTTC.

V usage is TRBV12-3 or TRBV12-4 and J usage is TRBJ2-7, with TRBD2 matching 11 bases. The V and J ends lost 3 bases and 7 bases, in that order; junction bases with no gene match: 8. The CDR3 loop spans 15 amino acids. CDR3 DNA sequence: TGTGCCAGCAGTTTGAGTAGCGGGGGGGTTCGTGAGCAGTACTTC. This gives the protein CASSLSSGGVREQYF.

The rearrangement links TRBV24-1 to TRBJ2-5; TRBD2 aligns across 8 bases. Germline V gene data show CDR1 as KGHDR and CDR2 as SFDVKD. V was clipped by 9 bases and J by 4 bases; unmatched bases: 9. The CDR3 sequence is 14 residues long. CDR3 nucleotide sequence: TGTGCCACCTCATTAACAGCGGGGGCAGAGACCCAGTACTTC. Amino acid sequence: CATSLTAGAETQYF.

This clonotype occurred once. The chain carries TRBV9 and TRBJ1-2, with D perhaps TRBD1 (6 bases). The CDR3 contains 15 residues. Germline V gene data show CDR1 as SGDLS and CDR2 as YYNGEE. With 3 bases removed from V and 0 bases from J, the gap between germline ends came to 12 bases. The CDR3 DNA is TGTGCCAGCAGCGGCCGTGGACAGACTAACTATGGCTACACCTTC. Its translation is CASSGRGQTNYGYTF.

The gene calls are TRBV13 and TRBJ1-4; 8 bases agree with TRBD1. The CDR3 sequence is 15 residues long. Germline CDR1 PRHDT, CDR2 FYEKMQ (reference sequence). Unmatched junction bases numbered 9, after V lost 5 bases and J lost 7 bases. CDR3 amino acids: CASSHGQGFGEKLFF. The DNA of the CDR3 is TGTGCCAGCAGCCACGGACAGGGATTTGGTGAAAAACTGTTTTTT.

This clonotype was counted only a few times. The chain couples TRBV6-5 to TRBJ2-1; D is possibly TRBD1 or TRBD2 (5 bases each). Trimming removed 6 bases at V and 2 bases at J, with 14 bases between. The CDR3 runs to 15 residues. Germline V CDR1 and CDR2: MNHEY, SVGAGI. This CDR3 reads CASRIRDGAYNEQFF. CDR3 nucleotide sequence: TGTGCCAGCAGGATCCGGGACGGAGCCTACAATGAGCAGTTCTTC.

The CDR3 reads CSARGGKVTASETQYF. In DNA form, the CDR3 reads TGCAGTGCTCGCGGGGGGAAGGTGACAGCTTCAGAGACCCAGTACTTC. The rearrangement uses TRBV20-1 and TRBJ2-5; TRBD2 agrees at 8 bases. Germline V gene sequence: CDR1 DFQATT, CDR2 SNEGSKA (reference sequence). V shed 5 bases, J shed 4 bases, and the junction held 15 bases outside the gene matches. The CDR3 extends over 16 amino acids.

The J gene is TRBJ1-2, the V gene TRBV5-1, with D tentatively TRBD1 (5 bases). This CDR3 is 14 amino acids long. V shed 4 bases and J shed 6 bases, with 16 bases lying between them. Germline assignment: CDR1 SGHRS and CDR2 YFSETQ. The CDR3 reads CASSPERQGDGYTF. DNA of the CDR3: TGCGCCAGCAGCCCCGAACGCCAGGGAGATGGCTACACCTTC.

This chain connects TRBV20-1 to TRBJ2-3; D perhaps matches TRBD2 (6 bases). The CDR3 runs to 15 residues. Germline V gives CDR1 DFQATT, CDR2 SNEGSKA (reference sequence). V gave up 6 bases and J gave up 0 bases, with 16 bases separating them. Here the CDR3 reads CSATRGRHSTDTQYF. Written as DNA, the CDR3 is TGCAGTGCCACGCGGGGACGCCACAGCACAGATACGCAGTATTTT.

The chain carries TRBV6-7 and TRBJ2-1; perhaps TRBD2 as D (6 bases). TRBV6-7 carries the ORF label, with uncertain function. This CDR3 contains 14 residues. Trimming removed 2 bases from V and 10 bases from J, with 15 bases in between. The CDR3 loop reads CASSYGRGSYEQFF. The CDR3 bases are TGTGCCAGCAGTTACGGCCGGGGGTCTTACGAGCAGTTCTTC.

This clonotype was observed a few times. The chain recombines TRBV20-1 with TRBJ2-5; D not certain. Between the trimmed V and J ends, which lost 6 bases and 4 bases, there was a span of 6 bases. The V gene's germline CDR1 is DFQATT and CDR2 SNEGSKA (reference sequence). The CDR3 is 10 residues long. The CDR3, as DNA: TGCAGTGCGGATCGAGAGACCCAGTACTTC. Translation: CSADRETQYF.

The table lists this clonotype with a few counts. The chain links TRBV29-1 to TRBJ1-2; D is undetermined. Per the germline V gene, CDR1 is SQVTM and CDR2 is ANQGSEA. V gave up 2 bases and J gave up 11 bases, with 9 bases separating them. The CDR3 length is 10 residues. CDR3 amino acids: CSVEPGDYTF. The DNA of the CDR3 is TGCAGCGTTGAACCTGGGGATTACACCTTC.

This chain connects TRBV20-1 to TRBJ2-7; TRBD2 matches 13 bases. Germline lookup yields CDR1 DFQATT and CDR2 SNEGSKA (reference sequence). The length of the CDR3 is 18 residues. V lost 3 bases, J lost 0 bases, and 11 bases stayed unmatched. This chain's CDR3 is CSASSSRLAGGPSYEQYF. CDR3 in DNA: TGCAGTGCTAGCAGTTCGAGACTAGCGGGGGGACCCTCCTACGAGCAGTACTTC.

This clonotype was detected a few times. The chain employs TRBV4-3 and TRBJ2-2, with TRBD1 matching over 8 bases. This CDR3 contains 15 residues. The germline CDR1 and CDR2 sequences are LGHNA and YSLEER. The J segment lost 6 bases and the V segment lost 4 bases, leaving 7 bases of the junction unmatched. CDR3 amino acids: CASSLRTGPAGELFF. The CDR3 nucleotides read TGCGCCAGCAGCCTCCGGACAGGGCCGGCCGGGGAGCTGTTTTTT.

This clonotype was seen a handful of times. The genes are TRBV20-1 and TRBJ2-3, with D possibly being TRBD1 (6 bases). In germline, CDR1 is DFQATT, CDR2 SNEGSKA (reference sequence). V lost 3 bases and J lost 0, with 16 bases in between. The CDR3 covers 16 residues. CDR3 amino acids: CSAREAMGASTDTQYF. The CDR3 DNA is TGCAGTGCTAGGGAAGCGATGGGGGCTAGCACAGATACGCAGTATTTT.

This clonotype has more than one count but fewer than ten. The chain combines TRBV20-1 with TRBJ2-5; D gene unclear. CDR3 size: 15 residues. Looked up from germline, CDR1 is DFQATT and CDR2 is SNEGSKA (reference sequence). V was pared by 3 bases and J by 5 bases, with 19 bases between. The CDR3, as DNA: TGCAGTGCTAGTGTGGGCAGCACAGTGTCGGAGACCCAGTACTTC. It specifies CSASVGSTVSETQYF.

The V call is TRBV20-1, the J call TRBJ2-1; a weak D match, TRBD1 (5 bases). CDR3 length: 13 residues. V lost 5 bases to trimming and J lost 0 bases, with 8 bases between them. Germline loops: CDR1 DFQATT, CDR2 SNEGSKA (reference sequence). The CDR3 sequence is CSAGQGSYNEQFF. The DNA of the CDR3 is TGCAGTGCTGGGCAGGGCTCCTACAATGAGCAGTTCTTC.

This clonotype was counted between two and nine times. At one boundary the junction diverges from the germline segment, which might be a read error. This rearrangement joins TRBV6-5 to TRBJ2-3; TRBD1 aligns across 9 bases. CDR1 and CDR2 from the germline V gene are MNHEY and SVGAGI. CDR3 size: 16 residues. The CDR3 region has the DNA TGTGCCAACAGTAACTCCGGGACAGGGACCACAGATACGCAGTATTTT. The encoded protein is CANSNSGTGTTDTQYF.

This clonotype appeared a few times. For the CDR3, the DNA is TGCGCCAGCAGCTTGGGGGACAGAGGGAGTCAGCCCCAGCATTTT. Protein sequence: CASSLGDRGSQPQHF. This rearrangement joins TRBV5-1 to TRBJ1-5, with 7 bases fitting TRBD1. The CDR3 consists of 15 residues. V shed 0 bases and J 6 bases; nucleotides not matched to a gene: 6. CDR1 SGHRS and CDR2 YFSETQ come from the germline V gene.

The chain carries TRBV4-3 and TRBJ1-2; perhaps TRBD1 as D (5 bases). CDR3 length: 16 residues. CDR1 LGHNA and CDR2 YSLEER come from the germline V gene. Trimming removed 3 bases from V and 7 bases from J, with 21 bases in between. The CDR3 here is CASSQGLEGRRGGYTF. In DNA form, the CDR3 reads TGCGCCAGCAGCCAGGGGCTGGAGGGCCGCCGCGGTGGCTACACCTTC.

The V gene is TRBV20-1, the J gene TRBJ2-1, with 8 bases that match TRBD1. The junction had 8 bases not matched to a gene; V was cut back by 3 bases and J by 4 bases. Germline CDR1 and CDR2: DFQATT and SNEGSKA (reference sequence). The CDR3 extends over 15 amino acids. For the CDR3, the DNA is TGCAGTGCTAGCCCTAACAGGGGGAAGTACAATGAGCAGTTCTTC. Amino acid sequence: CSASPNRGKYNEQFF.

The chain has TRBV7-2 and TRBJ2-1; a weak D match, TRBD1 (5 bases). The germline V gene has CDR1 SGHTA and CDR2 FQGNSA. V was cut by 4 bases and J by 8 bases, with 12 bases left in between. The CDR3 covers 13 residues. The chain's CDR3 is CASSWRRAHEQFF. In nucleotides, the CDR3 is TGTGCCAGCAGCTGGCGCAGGGCCCATGAGCAGTTCTTC.

V usage is TRBV6-6 and J usage is TRBJ1-2; 7 bases agree with TRBD1. The V gene's germline CDR1 is MNHNY and CDR2 SVGAGI (reference sequence). The CDR3 runs 13 residues. The trim removed 6 bases at V and 3 bases at J, leaving 4 bases unmatched. CDR3 coding DNA: TGTGCCAGCAGGGAGGGACAGCACTATGGCTACACCTTC. It encodes CASREGQHYGYTF.

J is TRBJ2-5 and V is TRBV11-1, with D tentatively TRBD1 (6 bases). The V end lost 8 bases, the J end lost 2 bases, and 12 bases lay between the germline ends. The CDR3 extends over 13 amino acids. CDR1 is SGHAT, CDR2 FQDESV, per germline (reference sequence). This chain's CDR3 is CASGEQGQETQYF. The CDR3 region has the DNA TGTGCCAGCGGTGAACAGGGTCAAGAGACCCAGTACTTC.

Only a few counts were recorded for this clonotype. The V call is TRBV4-1, the J call TRBJ1-5; 8 bases agree with TRBD1. CDR1 is MGHRA, CDR2 YSYEKL, per germline. CDR3 size: 16 residues. V lost 4 bases and J lost 1; bases outside the gene matches: 6. CDR3 protein: CASSLEDRASNQPQHF. Written as DNA, the CDR3 is TGCGCCAGCAGCCTGGAGGACAGGGCCAGCAATCAGCCCCAGCATTTT.

A few counts support this clonotype. V usage is TRBV4-1 and J usage is TRBJ1-4, with 9 bases fitting TRBD1. The length of the CDR3 is 16 residues. J was trimmed by 7 bases and V by 5 bases; bases with no gene match: 11. Germline CDR1 MGHRA, CDR2 YSYEKL. The CDR3 spells CASSTWDRVLSEKLFF. As DNA, the CDR3 is TGCGCCAGCAGCACCTGGGACAGGGTGCTGAGTGAAAAACTGTTTTTT.

The chain couples TRBV6-5 to TRBJ2-3; TRBD2 aligns across 10 bases. In germline, CDR1 is MNHEY, CDR2 SVGAGI. This CDR3 contains 16 residues. J lost 5 bases, V lost 0 bases, and 5 bases had no gene match. Here the CDR3 DNA reads TGTGCCAGCAGTTACTCCTGGACTAGCGGTATAGATACGCAGTATTTT. Its translation is CASSYSWTSGIDTQYF.

The gene calls are TRBV6-1 and TRBJ1-1; the D gene is possibly TRBD1 (6 bases). Trimming removed 2 bases at V and 1 base at J, with 11 bases between. The CDR3 is 15 amino acids. From germline, CDR1 is MNHNS and CDR2 SASEGT. The CDR3 region is CASSEPGAQNTEAFF. The CDR3, as DNA: TGTGCCAGCAGTGAACCGGGGGCGCAGAACACTGAAGCTTTCTTT.

V usage is TRBV25-1 and J usage is TRBJ1-4; D not certain. The germline V gene encodes CDR1 MGHDK and CDR2 SYGVNS. V lost 2 bases, J lost 8 bases, and 12 bases lay in between. CDR3 length equals 14 residues. The CDR3 here is CASSETRAGEKLFF. The DNA for the CDR3 is TGTGCCAGCAGTGAAACTAGGGCGGGGGAAAAACTGTTTTTT.

The rearrangement links TRBV12-3 or TRBV12-4 to TRBJ1-2; 9 positions match TRBD1. This CDR3 is built from 14 residues. Trimming at V came to 2 bases and at J to 8 bases, leaving 6 bases not matched to a gene. CDR3 region: CASSLLGTGSGYTF. The CDR3 nucleotides are TGTGCCAGCAGTTTACTAGGGACAGGGTCAGGCTACACCTTC.

The chain uses TRBV2 and TRBJ2-1; possible D gene TRBD1, 5 bases. The V gene's germline CDR1 is SNHLY and CDR2 FYNNEI. Trimming took 1 base from V and 8 from J, leaving 12 bases between them. The CDR3 is 14 residues long. CDR3 region: CASSEGAGPDEQFF. For the CDR3, the DNA is TGTGCCAGCAGTGAAGGGGCAGGGCCTGATGAGCAGTTCTTC.

V gene TRBV9 combines with J gene TRBJ2-5, with D possibly being TRBD1 (6 bases). Trimming removed 1 base from V and 1 base from J, with 11 bases in between. The CDR3 extends over 15 amino acids. Germline V gene lookup returns CDR1 SGDLS and CDR2 YYNGEE. The CDR3 DNA sequence: TGTGCCAGCAGCGTATCGGGGACAACCCAAGAGACCCAGTACTTC. Translated, it gives CASSVSGTTQETQYF.